This T cell receptor beta chain is drawn from a study of molecular identifiers for immune sequencing clone quantification. Notes on the study in general: The study reportedly detected spiked Jurkat TCR RNA from one cell among around 1 million naive cells.

Isolation of naive CD8 T cells was achieved by sorting on a CD8+CD4-CCR7+CD45RA+ phenotype. The use of previously described methods and listed TCR primers produced the bulk TCR libraries. TCRdb reprocessed the PCR reads with MiXCR, giving one entry per CDR3 protein. The table includes about half a million distinct CDR3 sequences, roughly 25% detected once. This clonotype was seen ten or more times. The antigen is not known. Germline-derived CDR1 and CDR2 are SGHVS and FQNEAQ. V lost 4 bases to trimming and J lost 0 bases; unmatched junction nucleotides: 7. The CDR3 has 17 amino acids. What was sequenced was naive CD8+ T cells from blood, with Jurkat cell RNA spiked in. This sample's subset: FACS-sorted CD8+CD4-CCR7+CD45RA+ naive T cells. This rearrangement joins TRBV7-8 to TRBJ2-3; 10 bases are shared with TRBD1. The clonotype comes from a human donor in good health. Some libraries in this study had Jurkat cell RNA spiked in. CDR3 loop: CASSSGQGIYSTDTQYF. The CDR3 DNA reads as TGTGCCAGCAGCTCGGGACAGGGGATCTATAGCACAGATACGCAGTATTTT. Looking up the rest from reference TRBV7-8 and TRBJ2-3 gives the full variable domain: GAGVSQSPRYKVAKRGQDVALRCDPISGHVSLFWYQQALGQGPEFLTYFQNEAQLDKSGLPSDRFFAERPEGSVSTLKIQRTQQEDSAVYLCASSSGQGIYSTDTQYFGPGTRLTVL.